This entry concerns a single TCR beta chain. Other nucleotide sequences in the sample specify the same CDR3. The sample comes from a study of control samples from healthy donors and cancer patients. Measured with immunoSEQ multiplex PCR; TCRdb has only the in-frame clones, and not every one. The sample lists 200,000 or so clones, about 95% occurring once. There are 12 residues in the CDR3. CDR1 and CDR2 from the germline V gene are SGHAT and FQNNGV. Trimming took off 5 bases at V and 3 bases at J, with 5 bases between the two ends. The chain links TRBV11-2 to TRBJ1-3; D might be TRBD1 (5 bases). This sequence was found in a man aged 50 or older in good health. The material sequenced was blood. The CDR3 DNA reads TGTGCCAGCAGCCAGGGTGGAAACACCATATATTTT. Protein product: CASSQGGNTIYF.